The TCR beta chain under discussion was sequenced for a study of CD8 T cells in Susac syndrome. CDR1 and CDR2 (germline): WNHNN, SYGVQD (reference sequence). J lost 6 bases, V lost 11 bases, and 3 bases had no gene match. The CDR3 length is 12 residues. Study-level results: The study recognized that the number of individuals in its TCR sequencing and HLA analysis was relatively small.

The authors reverse transcribed 0.5 to 1 ug RNA with random hexamers. Amplification of TCR beta CDR3 was carried out by immunoSEQ multiplex PCR, which covered 54 Vbeta and 13 Jbeta segments. TCRdb reprocessed the immunoSEQ multiplex PCR reads via MiXCR and lists one record per CDR3 protein. Among a few hundred thousand distinct CDR3 sequences listed, roughly 85% were seen once. Those who served as multiple sclerosis controls were treatment-naive patients with stable or active relapsing-remitting disease. Negative isolation was used for CD8+ and CD4+ T cells, and FACS enrichment was applied to TEMRA cells. Worth noting for this clonotype: The antigen remains unidentified.

The receptor comes from a human donor with multiple sclerosis. The chain uses TRBV10-1 and TRBJ2-1, with 11 bases lining up with TRBD2. Sequences were obtained from CD8+ T cells from PBMCs. Here the CDR3 reads CASGTSGNEQFF. Here the CDR3 DNA reads TGCGCCTCAGGGACTAGCGGCAATGAGCAGTTCTTC.